The 12 T cell receptor beta chains below were found in one sample sequenced in a study of resident and recirculating memory T cells in vitiligo. TCRdb's table, derived via immunoSEQ multiplex PCR, lists solely in-frame clones and lacks some. The repertoire has 75,000 to 95,000 clones, 92% of them found once; the top ten carry 4% to 5.5%. Sequencing was performed on blood. These receptors came from a male donor with vitiligo.

The chain carries TRBV11-3 and TRBJ2-7; maybe TRBD2 (6 bases). CDR3 length: 13 residues. Germline V gene lookup returns CDR1 SGHNT and CDR2 YENEEA. The V end lost 5 bases, the J end lost 3 bases, and 11 bases lay between the germline ends. The CDR3 loop reads CASSPLASYEQYF. The CDR3 region has the DNA TGTGCCAGCAGCCCTCTAGCGAGCTACGAGCAGTACTTC.

V is TRBV4-1 and J is TRBJ2-1; 12 positions match TRBD1. Germline V CDR1 and CDR2: MGHRA, YSYEKL. V lost 8 bases, J lost 7 bases, and 12 bases stayed unmatched. This CDR3 is built from 16 residues. As DNA, the CDR3 is TGCGCCAGCGGAAAAGCCGGGACAGGGGGCTGGAATGAGCAGTTCTTC. Protein: CASGKAGTGGWNEQFF.

The rearrangement links TRBV5-4 to TRBJ2-7; D is possibly TRBD2 (6 bases). The CDR3 totals 13 residues. Germline V gives CDR1 SGHNT, CDR2 YYREEE (reference sequence). Trimming cost V 4 bases and J 3 bases, with 11 bases left between them. In nucleotides, the CDR3 is TGTGCCAGCAGCCTGGACGGGGGCTACGAGCAGTACTTC. Translation: CASSLDGGYEQYF.

The J gene is TRBJ2-5, the V gene TRBV4-1, with 10 bases fitting TRBD2. CDR3 size: 17 residues. Trimming cost V 0 bases and J 2 bases; bases outside gene matches: 6. Germline V lookup: CDR1 MGHRA, CDR2 YSYEKL. The DNA for the CDR3 is TGCGCCAGCAGCCAAGACCGCCTACTAGCGGGGCAAGAGACCCAGTACTTC. Its translation: CASSQDRLLAGQETQYF.

V gene TRBV28 combines with J gene TRBJ2-2; 8 bases are a match to TRBD2. Losses at the gene ends were 2 bases for V and 7 bases for J; bases not matched to a gene: 6. The CDR3 is 15 residues long. Germline V gene sequence: CDR1 MDHEN, CDR2 SYDVKM. CDR3 nucleotides: TGTGCCAGCAGTTTACCCAGCGGGAGAAGCGGGGAGCTGTTTTTT. Encoded protein: CASSLPSGRSGELFF.

The chain links TRBV5-4 to TRBJ2-5; possibly TRBD2 for D (6 bases). The CDR3 has 15 amino acids. The ends were cut back, 0 bases at V and 2 bases at J, with 11 bases in the middle. The germline gives CDR1 SGHNT, CDR2 YYREEE (reference sequence). In DNA form, the CDR3 reads TGTGCCAGCAGCTTGGGGGGAGGAGGGCAAGAGACCCAGTACTTC. The encoded protein is CASSLGGGGQETQYF. The full variable domain, in which reference TRBV5-4 and TRBJ2-5 provide the parts outside the CDR3, is ETGVTQSPTHLIKTRGQQVTLRCSSQSGHNTVSWYQQALGQGPQFIFQYYREEENGRGNFPPRFSGLQFPNYSSELNVNALELDDSALYLCASSLGGGGQETQYFGPGTRLLVL.

The chain carries TRBV5-5 and TRBJ2-7, with a possible D match to TRBD2 (5 bases). The CDR3 runs to 16 residues. V was clipped by 4 bases and J by 0 bases, with 17 bases between them. Germline CDR1 reads SGHKS; CDR2 reads YYEKEE (reference sequence). CDR3 nucleotide sequence: TGTGCCAGCAGCCGCCTCTTGAGCGGATCCTCCTACGAGCAGTACTTC. Translation gives CASSRLLSGSSYEQYF.

This sequence joins TRBV9 and TRBJ1-2, with D perhaps matching TRBD1 (6 bases). The V and J ends lost 4 bases and 4 bases respectively, with 17 bases between them. The CDR3 runs to 15 residues. Looked up from germline, CDR1 is SGDLS and CDR2 is YYNGEE. The CDR3: CASSPTGSLVYGYTF. For the CDR3, the DNA is TGTGCCAGCAGCCCTACAGGGAGCTTAGTCTATGGCTACACCTTC.

J is TRBJ2-2 and V is TRBV6-6, with 11 bases fitting TRBD2. This CDR3 spans 14 amino acids. V lost 6 bases, J lost 7 bases, and 4 bases stayed unmatched. In germline, CDR1 is MNHNY, CDR2 SVGAGI (reference sequence). CDR3 region: CASRTSGMRGELFF. The CDR3 DNA reads as TGTGCCAGCAGGACTAGCGGGATGCGCGGGGAGCTGTTTTTT.

The rearrangement joins TRBV13 to TRBJ1-4; 10 bases are a match to TRBD1. The CDR3 totals 15 residues. The J segment lost 5 bases and the V segment lost 5 bases, leaving 5 bases of the junction unmatched. Germline V CDR1 and CDR2: PRHDT, FYEKMQ (reference sequence). The CDR3 DNA reads as TGTGCCAGCAGCCTCTGGACAGGGGGAAATGAAAAACTGTTTTTT. Translating gives CASSLWTGGNEKLFF.

V is TRBV28 and J is TRBJ1-5, with D possibly being TRBD1 (5 bases). Germline V gene data show CDR1 as MDHEN and CDR2 as SYDVKM. Trimming removed 7 bases from V and 7 bases from J, with 20 bases in between. The CDR3 is 15 amino acids. The CDR3 sequence is CASIKSDSPKQPQHF. CDR3 nucleotide sequence: TGTGCCAGCATTAAATCTGACAGTCCGAAGCAGCCCCAGCATTTT.

The gene calls are TRBV13 and TRBJ1-5, with 11 bases identical to TRBD1. J was trimmed by 5 bases and V by 2 bases; bases with no gene match: 2. Germline assignment: CDR1 PRHDT and CDR2 FYEKMQ (reference sequence). This CDR3 spans 15 amino acids. As DNA, the CDR3 is TGTGCCAGCAGCTTACGGGACAGGGGGGATCAGCCCCAGCATTTT. This gives the protein CASSLRDRGDQPQHF.